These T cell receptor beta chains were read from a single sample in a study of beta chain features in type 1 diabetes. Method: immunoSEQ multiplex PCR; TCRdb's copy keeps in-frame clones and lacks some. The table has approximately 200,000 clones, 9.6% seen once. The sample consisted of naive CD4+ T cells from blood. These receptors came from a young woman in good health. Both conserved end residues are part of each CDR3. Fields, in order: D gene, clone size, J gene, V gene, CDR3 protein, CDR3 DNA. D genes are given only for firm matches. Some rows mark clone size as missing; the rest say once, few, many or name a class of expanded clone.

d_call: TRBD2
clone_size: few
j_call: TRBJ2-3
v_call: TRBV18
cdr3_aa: CASSPLGGSNTDTQYF
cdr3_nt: TGTGCCAGCTCTCCCCTCGGCGGGAGCAACACAGATACGCAGTATTTT

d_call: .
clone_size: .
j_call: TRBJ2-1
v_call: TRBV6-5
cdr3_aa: CASSYSSRVRDGEQFF
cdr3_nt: TGTGCCAGCAGTTACTCGAGTCGGGTCAGGGATGGTGAGCAGTTCTTC

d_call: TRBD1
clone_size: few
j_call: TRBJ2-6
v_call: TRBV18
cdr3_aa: CASSPQGTGAISGANVLTF
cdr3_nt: TGTGCCAGCTCACCACAAGGGACAGGGGCAATCTCTGGGGCCAACGTCCTGACTTTC

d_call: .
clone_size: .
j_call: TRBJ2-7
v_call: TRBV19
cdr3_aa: CASSINRNSYEQYF
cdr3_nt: TGTGCCAGTAGTATAAACAGGAACTCCTACGAGCAGTACTTC

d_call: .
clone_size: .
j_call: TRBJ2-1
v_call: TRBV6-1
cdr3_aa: CASSSRNGNEQFF
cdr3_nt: TGTGCCAGCAGTTCGCGGAACGGGAATGAGCAGTTCTTC

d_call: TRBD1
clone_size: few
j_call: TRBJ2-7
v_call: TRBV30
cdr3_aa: CAWSAGGYEQYF
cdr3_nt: TGTGCCTGGAGTGCAGGGGGCTACGAGCAGTACTTC

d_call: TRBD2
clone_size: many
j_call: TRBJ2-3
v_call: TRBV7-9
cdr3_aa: CASSSGIWTDTQYF
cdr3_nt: TGTGCCAGCAGTAGCGGGATTTGGACAGATACGCAGTATTTT

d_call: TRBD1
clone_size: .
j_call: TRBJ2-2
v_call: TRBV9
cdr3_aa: CASSVDGTVSRELFF
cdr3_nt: TGTGCCAGCAGCGTAGACGGGACAGTATCCCGGGAGCTGTTTTTT

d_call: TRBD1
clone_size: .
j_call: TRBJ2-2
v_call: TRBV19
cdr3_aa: CASSTTGQGAGELFF
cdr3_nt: TGTGCCAGTAGTACAACTGGACAGGGGGCCGGGGAGCTGTTTTTT

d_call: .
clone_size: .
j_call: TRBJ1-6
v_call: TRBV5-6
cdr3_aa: CASRPQGVYSPLHF
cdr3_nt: TGTGCCAGCAGGCCACAGGGAGTCTATTCACCCCTCCACTTT

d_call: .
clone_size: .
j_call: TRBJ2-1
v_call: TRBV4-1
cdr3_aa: CASSQESGNPLYNEQFF
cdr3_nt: TGCGCCAGCAGCCAGGAATCAGGGAACCCGCTTTACAATGAGCAGTTCTTC

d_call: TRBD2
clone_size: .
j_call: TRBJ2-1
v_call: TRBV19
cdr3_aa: CASSPSPAGVPNEQFF
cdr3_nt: TGTGCCAGTAGTCCCTCTCCAGCGGGGGTCCCCAATGAGCAGTTCTTC

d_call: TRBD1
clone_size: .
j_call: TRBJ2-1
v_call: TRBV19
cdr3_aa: CASSNRGLDEQFF
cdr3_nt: TGTGCCAGTAGTAACAGGGGGCTGGATGAGCAGTTCTTC

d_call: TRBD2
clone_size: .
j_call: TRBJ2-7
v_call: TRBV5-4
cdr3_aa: CASSLASGSENEQYF
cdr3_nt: TGTGCCAGCAGCTTGGCTAGCGGGAGTGAGAACGAGCAGTACTTC

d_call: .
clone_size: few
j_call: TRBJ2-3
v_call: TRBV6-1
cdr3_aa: CASMRMGGDSDTQYF
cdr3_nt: TGTGCCAGCATGCGGATGGGCGGGGATTCAGATACGCAGTATTTT

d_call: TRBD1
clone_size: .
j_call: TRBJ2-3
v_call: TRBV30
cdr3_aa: CAWRVGGQGTDTQYF
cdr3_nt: TGTGCCTGGAGGGTGGGAGGACAGGGGACAGATACGCAGTATTTT

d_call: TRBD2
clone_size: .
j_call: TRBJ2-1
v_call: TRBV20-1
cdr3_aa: CSASRGDDRFF
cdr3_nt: TGCAGTGCTAGCCGGGGGGACGACCGGTTCTTC

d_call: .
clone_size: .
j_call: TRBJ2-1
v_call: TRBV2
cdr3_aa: CASSPMGALRVNEQFF
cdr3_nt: TGTGCCAGCAGCCCCATGGGAGCTTTGCGGGTAAATGAGCAGTTCTTC

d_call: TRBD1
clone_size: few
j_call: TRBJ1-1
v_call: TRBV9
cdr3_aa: CASSVAGGNTEAFF
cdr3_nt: TGTGCCAGCAGCGTAGCAGGGGGGAACACTGAAGCTTTCTTT

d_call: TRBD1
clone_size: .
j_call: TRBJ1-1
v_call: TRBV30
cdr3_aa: CAWKRQGTEAFF
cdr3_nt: TGTGCCTGGAAGAGACAGGGAACCGAAGCTTTCTTT

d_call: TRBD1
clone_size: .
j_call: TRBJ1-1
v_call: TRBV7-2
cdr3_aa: CASSRQGAFTEAFF
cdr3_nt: TGTGCCAGCAGCCGACAGGGGGCCTTCACTGAAGCTTTCTTT

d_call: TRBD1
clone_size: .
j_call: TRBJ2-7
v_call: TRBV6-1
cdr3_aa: CASSESPGQGSHEQYF
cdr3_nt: TGTGCCAGCAGTGAATCCCCGGGACAGGGATCCCACGAGCAGTACTTC

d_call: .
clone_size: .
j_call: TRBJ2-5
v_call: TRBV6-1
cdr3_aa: CASSGGGLPRPGETQYF
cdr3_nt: TGTGCCAGCAGTGGGGGAGGCCTCCCACGTCCGGGAGAGACCCAGTACTTC

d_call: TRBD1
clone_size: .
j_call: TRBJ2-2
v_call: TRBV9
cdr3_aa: CASSVVAGGLFF
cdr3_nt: TGTGCCAGCAGCGTAGTGGCAGGGGGACTGTTTTTT

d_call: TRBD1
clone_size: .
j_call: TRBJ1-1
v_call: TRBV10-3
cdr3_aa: CAIIGQEKGEAFF
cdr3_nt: TGTGCCATCATTGGACAGGAGAAAGGTGAAGCTTTCTTT

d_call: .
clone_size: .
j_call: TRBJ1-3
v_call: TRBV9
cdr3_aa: CASSVGPVRSGNTIYF
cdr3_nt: TGTGCCAGCAGCGTAGGTCCGGTCCGCTCTGGAAACACCATATATTTT

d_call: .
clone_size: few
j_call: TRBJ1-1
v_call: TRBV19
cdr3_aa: CASSIPRPAEAFF
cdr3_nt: TGTGCCAGTAGTATTCCTAGACCGGCTGAAGCTTTCTTT